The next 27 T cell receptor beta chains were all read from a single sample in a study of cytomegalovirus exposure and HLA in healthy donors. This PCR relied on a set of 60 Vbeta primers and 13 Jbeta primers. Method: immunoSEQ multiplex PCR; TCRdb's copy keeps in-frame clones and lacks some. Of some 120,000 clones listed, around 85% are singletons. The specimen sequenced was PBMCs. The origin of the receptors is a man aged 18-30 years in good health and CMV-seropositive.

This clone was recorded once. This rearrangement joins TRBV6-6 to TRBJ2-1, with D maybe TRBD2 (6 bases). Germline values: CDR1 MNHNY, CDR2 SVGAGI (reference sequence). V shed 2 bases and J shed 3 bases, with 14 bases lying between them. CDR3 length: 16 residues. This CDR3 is CASSYRGGLLYNEQFF. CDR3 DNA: TGTGCCAGCAGTTACCGGGGAGGACTACTCTACAATGAGCAGTTCTTC.

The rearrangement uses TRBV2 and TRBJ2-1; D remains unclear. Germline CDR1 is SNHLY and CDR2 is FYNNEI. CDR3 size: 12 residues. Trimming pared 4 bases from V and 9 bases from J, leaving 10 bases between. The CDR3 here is CASSVFAGEQFF. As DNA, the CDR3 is TGTGCCAGCAGTGTTTTTGCCGGTGAGCAGTTCTTC.

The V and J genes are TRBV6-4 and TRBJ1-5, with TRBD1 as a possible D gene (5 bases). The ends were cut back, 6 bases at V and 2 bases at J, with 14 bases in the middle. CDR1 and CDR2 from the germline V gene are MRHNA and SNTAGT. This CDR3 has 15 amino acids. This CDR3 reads CASRRTSDGNQPQHF. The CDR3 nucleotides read TGTGCCAGCAGAAGGACATCTGATGGCAATCAGCCCCAGCATTTT.

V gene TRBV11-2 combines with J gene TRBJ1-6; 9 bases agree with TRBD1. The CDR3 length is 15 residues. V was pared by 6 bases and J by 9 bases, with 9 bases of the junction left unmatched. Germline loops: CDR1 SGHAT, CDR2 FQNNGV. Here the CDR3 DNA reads TGTGCCAGCAGACGACCGGGACAGGGAATTTCACCCCTCCACTTT. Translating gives CASRRPGQGISPLHF.

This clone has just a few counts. The CDR3 spells CASSGTQGSRSGEQFF. DNA of the CDR3: TGTGCCAGCTCAGGGACACAGGGGAGTCGTAGTGGTGAGCAGTTCTTC. The chain links TRBV18 to TRBJ2-1; 7 bases match TRBD1. Germline CDR1 is KGHSH and CDR2 is LQKENI. The CDR3 has 16 residues. Trimming took 5 bases from V and 9 from J; bases not matched to a gene: 16.

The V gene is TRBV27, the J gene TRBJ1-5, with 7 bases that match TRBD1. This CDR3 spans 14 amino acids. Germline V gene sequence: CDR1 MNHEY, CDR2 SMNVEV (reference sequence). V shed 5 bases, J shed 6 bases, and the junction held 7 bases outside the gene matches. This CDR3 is CASSAQGVGQPQHF. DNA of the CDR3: TGTGCCAGCAGTGCCCAGGGGGTCGGTCAGCCCCAGCATTTT.

The CDR3 here is CASSQRLAGVIQETQYF. In nucleotides, the CDR3 is TGTGCCAGCAGCCAAAGACTAGCGGGAGTTATTCAAGAGACCCAGTACTTC. The J gene is TRBJ2-5, the V gene TRBV7-2; TRBD2 agrees at 12 bases. The CDR3 covers 17 residues. The J segment lost 2 bases and the V segment lost 5 bases, leaving 9 bases of the junction unmatched. The germline V gene has CDR1 SGHTA and CDR2 FQGNSA.

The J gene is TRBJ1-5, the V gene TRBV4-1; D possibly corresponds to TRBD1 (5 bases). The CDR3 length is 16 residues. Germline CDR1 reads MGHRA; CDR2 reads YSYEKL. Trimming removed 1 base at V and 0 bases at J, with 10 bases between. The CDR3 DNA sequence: TGCGCCAGCAGCCAAGGGACACAGAATAGCAATCAGCCCCAGCATTTT. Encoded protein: CASSQGTQNSNQPQHF.

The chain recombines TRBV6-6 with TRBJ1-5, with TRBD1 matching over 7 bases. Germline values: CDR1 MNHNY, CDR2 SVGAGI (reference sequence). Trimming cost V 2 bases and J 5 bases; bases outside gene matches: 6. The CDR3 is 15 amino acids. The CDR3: CASSYRQGVDQPQHF. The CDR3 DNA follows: TGTGCCAGCAGTTACCGTCAGGGGGTCGATCAGCCCCAGCATTTT.

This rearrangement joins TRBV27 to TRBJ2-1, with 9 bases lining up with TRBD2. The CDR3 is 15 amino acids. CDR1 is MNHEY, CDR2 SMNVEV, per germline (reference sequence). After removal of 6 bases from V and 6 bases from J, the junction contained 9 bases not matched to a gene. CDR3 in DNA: TGTGCCAGCAGCGCCGGGACTAGCCGGGTCAATGAGCAGTTCTTC. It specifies CASSAGTSRVNEQFF.

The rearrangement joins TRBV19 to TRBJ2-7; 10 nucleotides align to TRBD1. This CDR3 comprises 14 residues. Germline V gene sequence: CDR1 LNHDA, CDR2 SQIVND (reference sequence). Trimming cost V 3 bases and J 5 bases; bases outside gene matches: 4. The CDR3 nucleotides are TGTGCCAGTAGTATCGGGACAGGGGTAGACGAGCAGTACTTC. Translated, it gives CASSIGTGVDEQYF.

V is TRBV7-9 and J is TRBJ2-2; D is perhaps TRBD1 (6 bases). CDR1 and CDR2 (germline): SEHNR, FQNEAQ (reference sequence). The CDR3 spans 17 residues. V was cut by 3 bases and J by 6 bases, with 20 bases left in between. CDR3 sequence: CASSFGDRLGSAGELFF. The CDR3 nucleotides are TGTGCCAGCAGCTTTGGAGACAGGCTAGGATCTGCCGGGGAGCTGTTTTTT.

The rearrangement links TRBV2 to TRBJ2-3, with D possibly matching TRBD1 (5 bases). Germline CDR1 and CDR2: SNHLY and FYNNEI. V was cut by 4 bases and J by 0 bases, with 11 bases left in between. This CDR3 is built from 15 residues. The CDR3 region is CASSVPQGSTDTQYF. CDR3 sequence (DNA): TGTGCCAGCAGTGTCCCCCAGGGTAGCACAGATACGCAGTATTTT.

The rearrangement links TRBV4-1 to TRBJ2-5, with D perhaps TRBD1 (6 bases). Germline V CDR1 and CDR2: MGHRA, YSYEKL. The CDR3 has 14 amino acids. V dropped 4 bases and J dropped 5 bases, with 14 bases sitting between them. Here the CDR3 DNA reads TGCGCCAGCAGCCTTAATCACAGGGAGGAGACCCAGTACTTC. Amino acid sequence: CASSLNHREETQYF.

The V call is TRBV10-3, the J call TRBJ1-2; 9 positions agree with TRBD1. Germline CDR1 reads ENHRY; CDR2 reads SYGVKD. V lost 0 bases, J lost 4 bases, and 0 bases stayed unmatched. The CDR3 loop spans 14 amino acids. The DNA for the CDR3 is TGTGCCATCAGTGAGTCGGGACAGGGCTATGGCTACACCTTC. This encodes CAISESGQGYGYTF.

CDR3 bases: TGTGCCACCAGCAGCACGGGATTGGGGAATTCACCCCTCCACTTT. Its translation is CATSSTGLGNSPLHF. J is TRBJ1-6 and V is TRBV15; D gene uncertain. Germline loops: CDR1 LNHNV, CDR2 YYDKDF (reference sequence). The V and J ends lost 3 bases and 7 bases respectively, with 13 bases between them. This CDR3 spans 15 amino acids.

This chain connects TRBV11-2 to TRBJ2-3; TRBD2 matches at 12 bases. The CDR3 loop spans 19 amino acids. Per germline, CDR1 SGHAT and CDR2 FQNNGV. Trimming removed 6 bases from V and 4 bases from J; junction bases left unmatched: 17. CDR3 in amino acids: CASRPGLRLAGGPPDTQYF. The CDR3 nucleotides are TGTGCCAGCAGACCTGGTCTACGGCTAGCGGGGGGGCCCCCAGATACGCAGTATTTT.

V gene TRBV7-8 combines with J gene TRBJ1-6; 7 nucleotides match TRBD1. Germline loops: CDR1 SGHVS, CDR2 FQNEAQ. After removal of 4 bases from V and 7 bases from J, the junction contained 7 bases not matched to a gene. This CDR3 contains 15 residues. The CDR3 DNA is TGTGCCAGCAGCTACACCAGGGGGAACAATTCACCCCTCCACTTT. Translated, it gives CASSYTRGNNSPLHF.

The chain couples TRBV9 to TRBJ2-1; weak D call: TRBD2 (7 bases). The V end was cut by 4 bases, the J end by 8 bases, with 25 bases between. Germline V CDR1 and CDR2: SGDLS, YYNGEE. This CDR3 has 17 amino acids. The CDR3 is CASSTSLWGGGVDEQFF. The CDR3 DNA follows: TGTGCCAGCAGCACAAGCCTCTGGGGGGGCGGGGTGGATGAGCAGTTCTTC. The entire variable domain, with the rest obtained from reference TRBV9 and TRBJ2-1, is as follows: DSGVTQTPKHLITATGQRVTLRCSPRSGDLSVYWYQQSLDQGLQFLIQYYNGEERAKGNILERFSAQQFPDLHSELNLSSLELGDSALYFCASSTSLWGGGVDEQFFGPGTRLTVL.

The CDR3 here is CASSKTEGGDGLARIVGELFF. The CDR3 DNA is TGTGCCAGCAGCAAAACGGAGGGGGGGGACGGACTAGCCAGAATCGTCGGGGAGCTGTTTTTT. This chain joins TRBV7-6 and TRBJ2-2; 8 bases are shared with TRBD2. The J segment lost 7 bases and the V segment lost 5 bases, leaving 27 bases of the junction unmatched. The CDR3 length is 21 residues. Germline V CDR1 and CDR2: SGHVS, FNYEAQ.

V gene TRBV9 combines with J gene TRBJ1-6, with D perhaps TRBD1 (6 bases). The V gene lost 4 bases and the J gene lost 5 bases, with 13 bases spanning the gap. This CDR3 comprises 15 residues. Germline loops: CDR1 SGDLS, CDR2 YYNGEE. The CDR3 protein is CASSSDSGDNSPLHF. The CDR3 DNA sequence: TGTGCCAGCAGCTCGGACAGCGGGGATAATTCACCCCTCCACTTT.

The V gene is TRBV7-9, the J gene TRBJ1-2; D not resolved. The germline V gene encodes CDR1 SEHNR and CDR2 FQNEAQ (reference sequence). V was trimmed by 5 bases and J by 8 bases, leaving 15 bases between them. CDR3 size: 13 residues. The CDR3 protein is CASSGPGDQGYTF. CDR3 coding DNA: TGTGCCAGCAGCGGCCCCGGGGATCAGGGCTACACCTTC.

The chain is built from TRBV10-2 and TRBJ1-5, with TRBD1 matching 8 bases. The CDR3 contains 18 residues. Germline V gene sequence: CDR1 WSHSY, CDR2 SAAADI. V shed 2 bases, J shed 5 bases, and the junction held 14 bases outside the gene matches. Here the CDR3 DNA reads TGCGCCAGCAGTGAGAGAGGACAGGGCGTTGGCCCAGATCAGCCCCAGCATTTT. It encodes CASSERGQGVGPDQPQHF.

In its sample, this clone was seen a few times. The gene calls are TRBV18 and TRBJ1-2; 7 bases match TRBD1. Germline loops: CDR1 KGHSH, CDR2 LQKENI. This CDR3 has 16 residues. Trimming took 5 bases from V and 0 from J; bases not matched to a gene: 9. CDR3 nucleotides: TGTGCCAGCTCAGCCACGAGAGGGACAGCTAACTATGGCTACACCTTC. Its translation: CASSATRGTANYGYTF.

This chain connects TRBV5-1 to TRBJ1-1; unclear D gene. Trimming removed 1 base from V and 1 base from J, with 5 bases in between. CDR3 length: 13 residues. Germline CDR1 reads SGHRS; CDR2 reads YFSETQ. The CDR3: CASSLYPNTEAFF. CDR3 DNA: TGCGCCAGCAGCTTGTATCCGAACACTGAAGCTTTCTTT.

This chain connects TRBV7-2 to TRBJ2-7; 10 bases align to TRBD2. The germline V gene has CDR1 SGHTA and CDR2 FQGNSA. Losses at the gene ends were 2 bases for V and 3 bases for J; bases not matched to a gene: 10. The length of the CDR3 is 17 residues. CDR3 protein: CASSLKTMGLASYEQYF. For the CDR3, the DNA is TGTGCCAGCAGCTTAAAGACGATGGGACTAGCGAGCTACGAGCAGTACTTC. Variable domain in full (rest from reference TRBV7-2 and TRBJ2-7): GAGVSQSPSNKVTEKGKDVELRCDPISGHTALYWYRQSLGQGLEFLIYFQGNSAPDKSGLPSDRFSAERTGGSVSTLTIQRTQQEDSAVYLCASSLKTMGLASYEQYFGPGTRLTVT.

The CDR3 sequence: CASSVGGADTQYF. CDR3 sequence (DNA): TGTGCCAGCAGCGTAGGGGGGGCAGATACGCAGTATTTT. J is TRBJ2-3 and V is TRBV9, with D perhaps matching TRBD2 (6 bases). The CDR3 extends over 13 amino acids. Germline CDR1 and CDR2: SGDLS and YYNGEE. V was pared by 0 bases and J by 4 bases, with 6 bases between.